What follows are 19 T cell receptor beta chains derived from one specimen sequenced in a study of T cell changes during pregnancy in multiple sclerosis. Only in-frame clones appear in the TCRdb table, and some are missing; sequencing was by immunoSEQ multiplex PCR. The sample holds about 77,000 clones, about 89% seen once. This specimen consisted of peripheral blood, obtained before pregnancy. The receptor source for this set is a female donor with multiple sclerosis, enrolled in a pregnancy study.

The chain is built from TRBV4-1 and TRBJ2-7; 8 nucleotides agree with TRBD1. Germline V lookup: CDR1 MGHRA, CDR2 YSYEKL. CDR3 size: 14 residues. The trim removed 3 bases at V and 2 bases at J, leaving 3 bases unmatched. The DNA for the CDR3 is TGCGCCAGCAGCCACAGGACAGGGCCCTACGAGCAGTACTTC. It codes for CASSHRTGPYEQYF.

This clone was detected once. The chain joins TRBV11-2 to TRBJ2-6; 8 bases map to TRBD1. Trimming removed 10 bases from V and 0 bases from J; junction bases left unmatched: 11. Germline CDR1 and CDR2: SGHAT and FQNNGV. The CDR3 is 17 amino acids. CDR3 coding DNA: TGTGCCACTCACCCGGGACAGGTCTTCTCTGGGGCCAACGTCCTGACTTTC. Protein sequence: CATHPGQVFSGANVLTF.

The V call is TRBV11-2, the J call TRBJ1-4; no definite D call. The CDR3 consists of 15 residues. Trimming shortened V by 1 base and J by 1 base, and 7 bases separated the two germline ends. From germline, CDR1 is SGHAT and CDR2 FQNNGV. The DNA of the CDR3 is TGTGCCAGCAGCTTAGTAGCCGGAACTAATGAAAAACTGTTTTTT. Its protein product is CASSLVAGTNEKLFF.

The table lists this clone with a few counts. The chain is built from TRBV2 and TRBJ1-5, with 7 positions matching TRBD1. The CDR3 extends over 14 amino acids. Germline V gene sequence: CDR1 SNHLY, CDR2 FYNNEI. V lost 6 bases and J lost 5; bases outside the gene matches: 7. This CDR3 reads CASRTVRGDQPQHF. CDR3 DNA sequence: TGTGCCAGCAGGACGGTCAGGGGGGATCAGCCCCAGCATTTT.

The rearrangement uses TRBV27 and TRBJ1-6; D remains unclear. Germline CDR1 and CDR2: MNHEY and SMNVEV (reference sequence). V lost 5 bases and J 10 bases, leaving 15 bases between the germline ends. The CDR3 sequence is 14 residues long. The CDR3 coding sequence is TGTGCCAGCAGTCCCAATGGGCTATCCTCACCCCTCCACTTT. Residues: CASSPNGLSSPLHF.

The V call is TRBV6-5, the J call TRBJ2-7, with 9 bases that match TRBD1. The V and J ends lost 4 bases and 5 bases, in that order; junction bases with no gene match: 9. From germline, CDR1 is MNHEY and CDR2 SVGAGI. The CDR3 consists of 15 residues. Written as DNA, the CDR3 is TGTGCCAGCAGTTCCCCGGGACAGGGTAACCACGAGCAGTACTTC. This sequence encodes CASSSPGQGNHEQYF.

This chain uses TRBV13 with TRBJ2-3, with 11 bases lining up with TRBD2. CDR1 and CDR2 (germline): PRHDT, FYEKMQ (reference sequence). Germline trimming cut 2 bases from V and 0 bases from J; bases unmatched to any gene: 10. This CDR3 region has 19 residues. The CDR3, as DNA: TGTGCCAGCAGCTTACGGCTAGCGGGGGGCGGGACTAGCACAGATACGCAGTATTTT. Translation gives CASSLRLAGGGTSTDTQYF.

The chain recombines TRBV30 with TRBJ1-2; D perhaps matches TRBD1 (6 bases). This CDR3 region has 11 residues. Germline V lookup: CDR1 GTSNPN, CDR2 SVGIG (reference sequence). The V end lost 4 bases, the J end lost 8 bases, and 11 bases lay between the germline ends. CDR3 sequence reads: CAWNFRGGYTF. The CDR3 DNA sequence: TGTGCCTGGAACTTCAGGGGCGGCTACACCTTC.

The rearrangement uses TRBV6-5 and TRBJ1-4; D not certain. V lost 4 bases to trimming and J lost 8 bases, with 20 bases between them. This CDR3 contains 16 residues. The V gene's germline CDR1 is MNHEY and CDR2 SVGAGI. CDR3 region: CASSFRGEEAGEKLFF. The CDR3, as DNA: TGTGCCAGCAGTTTCAGAGGAGAAGAGGCCGGCGAAAAACTGTTTTTT.

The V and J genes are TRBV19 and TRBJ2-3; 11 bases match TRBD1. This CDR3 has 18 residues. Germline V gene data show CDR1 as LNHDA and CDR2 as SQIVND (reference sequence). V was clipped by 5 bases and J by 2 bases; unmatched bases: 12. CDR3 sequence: CASSPDRGPVSATDTQYF. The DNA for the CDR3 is TGTGCCAGTAGTCCGGACAGGGGGCCCGTCTCCGCCACAGATACGCAGTATTTT.

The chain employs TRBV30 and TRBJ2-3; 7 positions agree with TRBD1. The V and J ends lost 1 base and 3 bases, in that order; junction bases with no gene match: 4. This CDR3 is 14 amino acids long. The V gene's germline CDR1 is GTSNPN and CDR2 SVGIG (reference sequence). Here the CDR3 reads CAWSEGQQTDTQYF. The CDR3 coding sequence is TGTGCCTGGAGTGAGGGACAGCAAACAGATACGCAGTATTTT. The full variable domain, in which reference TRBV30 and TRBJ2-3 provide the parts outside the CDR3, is SQTIHQWPATLVQPVGSPLSLECTVEGTSNPNLYWYRQAAGRGLQLLFYSVGIGQISSEVPQNLSASRPQDRQFILSSKKLLLSDSGFYLCAWSEGQQTDTQYFGPGTRLTVL.

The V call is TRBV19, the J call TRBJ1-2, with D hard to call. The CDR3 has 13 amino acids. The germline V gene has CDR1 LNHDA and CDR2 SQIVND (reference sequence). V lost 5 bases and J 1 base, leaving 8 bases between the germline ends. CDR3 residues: CASSAYSNYGYTF. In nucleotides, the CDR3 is TGTGCCAGTAGTGCATACAGTAACTATGGCTACACCTTC.

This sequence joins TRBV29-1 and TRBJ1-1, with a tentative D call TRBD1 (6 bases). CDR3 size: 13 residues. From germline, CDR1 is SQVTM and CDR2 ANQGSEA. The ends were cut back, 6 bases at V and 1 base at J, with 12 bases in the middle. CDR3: CSVRKTGNTEAFF. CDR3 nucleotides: TGCAGCGTGCGGAAGACAGGGAACACTGAAGCTTTCTTT. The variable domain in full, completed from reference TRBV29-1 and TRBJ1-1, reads SAVISQKPSRDICQRGTSLTIQCQVDSQVTMMFWYRQQPGQSLTLIATANQGSEATYESGFVIDKFPISRPNLTFSTLTVSNMSPEDSSIYLCSVRKTGNTEAFFGQGTRLTVV.

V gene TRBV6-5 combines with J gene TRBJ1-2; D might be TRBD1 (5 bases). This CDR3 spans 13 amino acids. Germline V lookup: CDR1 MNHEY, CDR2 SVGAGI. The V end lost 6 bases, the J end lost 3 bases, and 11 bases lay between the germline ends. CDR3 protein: CASRVDSHYGYTF. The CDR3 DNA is TGTGCCAGCAGAGTCGACAGTCACTATGGCTACACCTTC.

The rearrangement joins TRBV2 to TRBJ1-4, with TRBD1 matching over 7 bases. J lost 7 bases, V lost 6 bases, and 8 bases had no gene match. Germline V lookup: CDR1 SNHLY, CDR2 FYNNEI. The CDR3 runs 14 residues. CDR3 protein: CASREQGLGEKLFF. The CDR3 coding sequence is TGTGCCAGCAGGGAACAGGGGTTGGGTGAAAAACTGTTTTTT.

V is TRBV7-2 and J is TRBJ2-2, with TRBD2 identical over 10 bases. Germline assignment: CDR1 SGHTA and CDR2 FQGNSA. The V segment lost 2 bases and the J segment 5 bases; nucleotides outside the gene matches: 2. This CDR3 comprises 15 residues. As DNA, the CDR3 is TGTGCCAGCAGCTTACTAGCGGGGGCTACCGGGGAGCTGTTTTTT. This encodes CASSLLAGATGELFF.

CDR3 residues: CASSLRPGTGISGNTIYF. Written as DNA, the CDR3 is TGTGCCAGTAGTCTCCGTCCCGGGACAGGAATCTCTGGAAACACCATATATTTT. The chain links TRBV19 to TRBJ1-3; 8 bases are a match to TRBD1. The V gene's germline CDR1 is LNHDA and CDR2 SQIVND (reference sequence). After removal of 5 bases from V and 0 bases from J, the junction contained 12 bases not matched to a gene. CDR3 size: 18 residues.

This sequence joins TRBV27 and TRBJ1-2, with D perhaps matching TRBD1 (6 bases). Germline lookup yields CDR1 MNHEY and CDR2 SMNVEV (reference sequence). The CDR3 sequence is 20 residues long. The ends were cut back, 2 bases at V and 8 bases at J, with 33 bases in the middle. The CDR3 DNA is TGTGCCAGCAGTTTAAACACCGGGTCAGGGGTTTGCCTACGAAGGCGCGGCTACACCTTC. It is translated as CASSLNTGSGVCLRRRGYTF.

CDR3: CASSVQGGTEAFF. In DNA, the CDR3 is TGTGCCAGCAGCGTACAGGGGGGAACTGAAGCTTTCTTT. The J gene is TRBJ1-1, the V gene TRBV6-4; 8 bases align to TRBD1. Trimming at V came to 6 bases and at J to 5 bases, leaving 5 bases not matched to a gene. There are 13 residues in the CDR3. Germline V gene data show CDR1 as MRHNA and CDR2 as SNTAGT.